The T cell receptor beta chain under discussion was sequenced for a study of spatial heterogeneity in lung cancer. Trimming stripped 7 bases from V and 4 bases from J, with 11 bases between. Germline CDR1 and CDR2: MNHEY and SVGAGI. CDR3 length: 13 amino acids. By frequency in the sample, this clonotype is medium-sized. The antigen remains unidentified. Overall study results and limits: Mutation tallies in tumors tracked expanded intratumoral alpha and beta TCR counts. In tumor T cells, estimated coverage reached around 7% for alpha chains and approximately 12% for beta chains.

Time point defined: sample taken at primary tumor resection. 72 TRACERx patients with early, untreated non-small cell lung cancer donated samples. Whole RNA from tumor, nontumor lung or frozen PBMC was sequenced unsorted. TCRdb recomputed calls from the 5' RACE reads with MiXCR, one row per CDR3 protein. The sample contains around 1,800 distinct CDR3 sequences, around 5% of which appear only once. This sequence originates from a male donor with early-stage non-small cell lung cancer. This chain connects TRBV6-5 to TRBJ2-1; maybe TRBD2 (5 bases). This specimen was lung tumor tissue, taken at surgery. The DNA of the CDR3 is TGTGCCAGCAAAGGAGGACCGTACAATGAGCAGTTCTTC. It translates to CASKGGPYNEQFF.